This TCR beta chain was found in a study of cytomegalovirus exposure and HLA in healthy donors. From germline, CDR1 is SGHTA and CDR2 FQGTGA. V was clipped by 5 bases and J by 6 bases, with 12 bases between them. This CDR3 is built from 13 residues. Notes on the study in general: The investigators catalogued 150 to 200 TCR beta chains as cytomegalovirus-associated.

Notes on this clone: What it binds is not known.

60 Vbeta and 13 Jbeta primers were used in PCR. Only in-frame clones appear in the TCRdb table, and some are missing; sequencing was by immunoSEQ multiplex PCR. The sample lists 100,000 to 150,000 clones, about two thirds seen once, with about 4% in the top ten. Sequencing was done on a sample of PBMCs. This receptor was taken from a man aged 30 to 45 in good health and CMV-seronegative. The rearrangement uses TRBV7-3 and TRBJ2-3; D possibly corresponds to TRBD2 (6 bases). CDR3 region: CASSMTRADTQYF. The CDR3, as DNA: TGTGCCAGCAGCATGACTAGGGCGGATACGCAGTATTTT. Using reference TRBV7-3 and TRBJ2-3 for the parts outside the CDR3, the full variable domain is GAGVSQTPSNKVTEKGKYVELRCDPISGHTALYWYRQSLGQGPEFLIYFQGTGAADDSGLPNDRFFAVRPEGSVSTLKIQRTERGDSAVYLCASSMTRADTQYFGPGTRLTVL.